This T cell receptor beta chain was sequenced in a study of blood T cell repertoires in COVID-19. Across the whole study: T cells, B-cell-depleted T cells, or PBMCs supplied cDNA or gDNA.

Patients at the Seattle site were enrolled during active infection and followed longitudinally. Source study methods: Amplification of reference gene primers provided the estimated nucleated cell counts. Some clones are missing from TCRdb's copy, which holds only in-frame ones; the method was immunoSEQ multiplex PCR. For V, J and clone size, that table is used; D and trimming come from the DNA. The sample carries roughly 230,000 clones, 84% recorded once. The germline CDR1 and CDR2 sequences are SGHVS and FNYEAQ. The J segment lost 1 base and the V segment lost 2 bases, leaving 4 bases of the junction unmatched. This CDR3 is 16 amino acids long.

This clonotype was obtained from an elderly woman with COVID-19, enrolled during active disease. The sample taken for sequencing was peripheral blood. J is TRBJ2-5 and V is TRBV7-6; TRBD2 agrees at 10 bases. CDR3 region: CASSLPASGGQETQYF. The CDR3, as DNA: TGTGCCAGCAGCTTACCGGCTAGCGGGGGCCAAGAGACCCAGTACTTC.